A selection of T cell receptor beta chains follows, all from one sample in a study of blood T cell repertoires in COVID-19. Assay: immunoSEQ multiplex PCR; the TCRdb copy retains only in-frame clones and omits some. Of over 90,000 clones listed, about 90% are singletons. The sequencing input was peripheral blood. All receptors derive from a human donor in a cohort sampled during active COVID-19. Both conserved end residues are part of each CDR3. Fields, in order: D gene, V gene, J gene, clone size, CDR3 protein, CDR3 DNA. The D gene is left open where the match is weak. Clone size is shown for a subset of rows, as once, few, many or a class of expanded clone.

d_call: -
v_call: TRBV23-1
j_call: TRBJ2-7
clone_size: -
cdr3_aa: CASSQMAGPRGYEQYF
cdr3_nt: TGCGCCAGCAGTCAAATGGCAGGTCCCCGAGGGTACGAGCAGTACTTC

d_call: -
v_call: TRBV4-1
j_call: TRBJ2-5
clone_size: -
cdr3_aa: CASSQDDRERETQYF
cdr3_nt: TGCGCCAGCAGCCAAGACGATCGAGAGAGAGAGACCCAGTACTTC

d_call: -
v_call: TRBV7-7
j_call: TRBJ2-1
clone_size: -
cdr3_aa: CASSPGLRSGNEQFF
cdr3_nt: TGTGCCAGCAGCCCAGGACTCCGCTCGGGTAATGAGCAGTTCTTC

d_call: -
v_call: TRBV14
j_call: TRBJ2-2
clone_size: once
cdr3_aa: CASSQGLPTGELFF
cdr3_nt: TGTGCCAGCAGCCAGGGACTTCCCACCGGGGAGCTGTTTTTT

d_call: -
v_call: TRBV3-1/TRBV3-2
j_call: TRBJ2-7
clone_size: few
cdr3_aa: CASSRLGLSEQYF
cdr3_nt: TGTGCCAGCAGCCGCCTGGGGCTCTCCGAGCAGTACTTC

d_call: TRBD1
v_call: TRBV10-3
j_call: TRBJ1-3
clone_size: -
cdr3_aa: CAISEQLQGVGNTIYF
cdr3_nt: TGTGCCATCAGTGAACAATTACAGGGGGTAGGAAACACCATATATTTT

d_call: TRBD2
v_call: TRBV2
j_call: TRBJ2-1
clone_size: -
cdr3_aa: CASSVTSGSYNEQFF
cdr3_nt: TGTGCCAGCAGTGTTACTAGCGGTAGCTACAATGAGCAGTTCTTC

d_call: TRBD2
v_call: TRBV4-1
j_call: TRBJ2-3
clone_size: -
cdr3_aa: CASSPGLAGDTQYF
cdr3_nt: TGCGCCAGCAGCCCCGGACTAGCGGGAGATACGCAGTATTTT

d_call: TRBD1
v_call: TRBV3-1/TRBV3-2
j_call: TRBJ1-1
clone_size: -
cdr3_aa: CASSPFGTGGRAEAFF
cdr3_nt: TGTGCCAGCAGCCCTTTCGGGACAGGGGGTAGGGCTGAAGCTTTCTTT

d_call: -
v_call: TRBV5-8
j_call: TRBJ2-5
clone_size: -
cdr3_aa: CASSLEPGQETQYF
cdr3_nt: TGTGCCAGCAGCTTGGAGCCGGGCCAAGAGACCCAGTACTTC

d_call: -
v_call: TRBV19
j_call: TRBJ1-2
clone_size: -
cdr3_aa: CATHRTGFIYGYTF
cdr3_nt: TGTGCCACTCACAGAACAGGCTTTATCTATGGCTACACCTTC

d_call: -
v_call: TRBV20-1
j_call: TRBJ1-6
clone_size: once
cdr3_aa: CSASTGSINSPLHF
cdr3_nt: TGCAGTGCTAGTACAGGATCGATCAATTCACCCCTCCACTTT

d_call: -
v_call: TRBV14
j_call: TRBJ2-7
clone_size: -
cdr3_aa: CASSQGRGVWDEQYF
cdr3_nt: TGTGCCAGCAGCCAAGGCAGGGGAGTTTGGGACGAGCAGTACTTC

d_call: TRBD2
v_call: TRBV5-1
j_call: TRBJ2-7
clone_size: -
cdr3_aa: CASSFEGGGSYEQYF
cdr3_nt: TGCGCCAGCAGCTTTGAGGGTGGCGGGAGCTACGAGCAGTACTTC

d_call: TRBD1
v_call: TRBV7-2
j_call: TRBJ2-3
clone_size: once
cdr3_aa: CASSLYAGTASTDTQYF
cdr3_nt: TGTGCCAGCAGCTTGTACGCCGGGACAGCTAGCACAGATACGCAGTATTTT

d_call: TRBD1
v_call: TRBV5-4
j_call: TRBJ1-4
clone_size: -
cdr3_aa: CASSWDSPQPATNEKLFF
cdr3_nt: TGTGCCAGCAGCTGGGACAGCCCTCAACCTGCAACTAATGAAAAACTGTTTTTT

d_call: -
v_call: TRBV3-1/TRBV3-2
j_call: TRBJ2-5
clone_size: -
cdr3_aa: CASSQGSVLQYF
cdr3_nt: TGTGCCAGCAGCCAAGGTTCGGTGCTCCAGTACTTC

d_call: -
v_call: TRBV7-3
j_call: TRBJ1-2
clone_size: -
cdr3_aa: CASSTGPLNYGYTF
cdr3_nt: TGTGCCAGCAGTACAGGCCCTCTTAACTATGGCTACACCTTC

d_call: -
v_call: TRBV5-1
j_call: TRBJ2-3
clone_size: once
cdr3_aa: CASSLSPGGTDTQYF
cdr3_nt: TGCGCCAGCAGCTTAAGTCCCGGTGGCACAGATACGCAGTATTTT

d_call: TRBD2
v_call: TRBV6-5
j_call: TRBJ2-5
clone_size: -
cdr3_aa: CASTRSWGGETQYF
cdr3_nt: TGTGCCAGCACCCGGTCCTGGGGGGGGGAGACCCAGTACTTC

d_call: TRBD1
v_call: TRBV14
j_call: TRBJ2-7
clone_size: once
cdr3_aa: CASSPLRDRLDEQYF
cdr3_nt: TGTGCCAGCAGCCCCCTACGGGACAGGCTTGACGAGCAGTACTTC

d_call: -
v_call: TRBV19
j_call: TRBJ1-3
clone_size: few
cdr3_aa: CASGQGKVSGNTIYF
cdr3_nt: TGTGCCAGTGGACAAGGGAAGGTCTCTGGAAACACCATATATTTT

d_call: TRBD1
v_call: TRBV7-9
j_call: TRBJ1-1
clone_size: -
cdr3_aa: CASSMTGAAFF
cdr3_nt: TGTGCCAGCAGCATGACAGGGGCTGCTTTCTTT

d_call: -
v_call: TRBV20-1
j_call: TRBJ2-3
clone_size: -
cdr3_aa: CSASGLRSTDTQYF
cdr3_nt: TGCAGTGCTAGTGGACTGCGAAGCACAGATACGCAGTATTTT

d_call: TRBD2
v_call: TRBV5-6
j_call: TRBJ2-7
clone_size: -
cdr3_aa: CASSYGTSPGPLYF
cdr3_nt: TGTGCCAGCAGCTACGGGACTAGCCCAGGTCCGCTGTACTTC

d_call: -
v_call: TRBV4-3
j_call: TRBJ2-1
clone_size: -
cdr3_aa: CASSQDSRTVRNEQFF
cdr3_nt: TGCGCCAGCAGCCAAGACTCGCGGACAGTTAGAAATGAGCAGTTCTTC